This TCR beta chain was recovered during a study of memory CD4+ T cells and cytomegalovirus serostatus. Repertoires were generated with immunoSEQ multiplex PCR, while TCRdb's copy carries only in-frame clones and drops some. The sample includes 40,000 to 50,000 clones, 76% of them seen just once. The CDR3 is 14 residues long. V dropped 8 bases and J dropped 5 bases, with 15 bases sitting between them. CDR1 is ENHRY, CDR2 SYGVKD, per germline. Single viable CD3+CD4+CD8-CD45RO+ cells were sorted as the memory CD4+ T cells. The TCR sequence derives from an adult in good health and CMV-seronegative. The chain has TRBV10-3 and TRBJ1-4; D is perhaps TRBD1 (5 bases). Material for sequencing was memory CD4+ T cells from blood. Written as DNA, the CDR3 is TGTGCCATCGGCGAGACAGCCCTCAATGAAAAACTGTTTTTT. Translating it yields CAIGETALNEKLFF.